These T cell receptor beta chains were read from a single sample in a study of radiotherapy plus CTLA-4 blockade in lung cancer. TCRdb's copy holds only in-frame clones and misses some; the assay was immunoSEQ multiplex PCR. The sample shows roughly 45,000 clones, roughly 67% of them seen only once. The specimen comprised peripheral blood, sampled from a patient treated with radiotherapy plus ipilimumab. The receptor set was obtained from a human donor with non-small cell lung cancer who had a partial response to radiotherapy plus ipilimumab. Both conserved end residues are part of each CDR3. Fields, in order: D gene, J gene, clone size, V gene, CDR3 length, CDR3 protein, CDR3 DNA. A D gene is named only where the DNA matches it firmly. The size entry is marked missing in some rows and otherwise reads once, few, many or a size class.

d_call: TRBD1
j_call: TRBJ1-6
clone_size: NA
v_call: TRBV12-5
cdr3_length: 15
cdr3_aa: CASGLARQGRSPLHF
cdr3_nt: TGTGCTAGTGGTTTGGCCCGACAGGGTAGGTCACCCCTCCACTTT

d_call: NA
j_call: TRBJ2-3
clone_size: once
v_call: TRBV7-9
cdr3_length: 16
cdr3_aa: CASSSSGTSRTDTQYF
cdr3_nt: TGTGCCAGCAGCTCTTCCGGGACTTCTCGCACAGATACGCAGTATTTT

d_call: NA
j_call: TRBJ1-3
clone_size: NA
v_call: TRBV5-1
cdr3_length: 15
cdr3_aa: CASSLEINSGNTIYF
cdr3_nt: TGCGCCAGCAGCTTGGAAATTAACTCTGGAAACACCATATATTTT

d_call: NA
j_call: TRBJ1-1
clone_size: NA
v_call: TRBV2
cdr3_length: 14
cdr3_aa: CASNFQGSNTEAFF
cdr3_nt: TGTGCCAGCAACTTCCAGGGGTCGAACACTGAAGCTTTCTTT

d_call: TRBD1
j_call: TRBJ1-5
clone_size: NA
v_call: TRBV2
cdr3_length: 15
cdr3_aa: CASSRDRGAGQPQHF
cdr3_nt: TGTGCCAGCAGTCGTGACAGGGGAGCAGGTCAGCCCCAGCATTTT

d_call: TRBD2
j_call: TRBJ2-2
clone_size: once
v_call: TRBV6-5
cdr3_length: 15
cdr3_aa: CASSYAGLAIGELFF
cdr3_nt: TGTGCCAGCAGTTACGCTGGACTAGCGATCGGGGAGCTGTTTTTT

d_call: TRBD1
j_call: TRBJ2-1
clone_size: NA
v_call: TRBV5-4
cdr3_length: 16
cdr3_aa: CASSLDQGVWYNEQFF
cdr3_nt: TGTGCCAGCAGCTTGGACCAGGGGGTTTGGTACAATGAGCAGTTCTTC

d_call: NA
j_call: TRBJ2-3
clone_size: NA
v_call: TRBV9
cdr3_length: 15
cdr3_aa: CASSVAGLGTDTQYF
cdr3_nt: TGTGCCAGCAGCGTAGCGGGATTGGGCACAGATACGCAGTATTTT

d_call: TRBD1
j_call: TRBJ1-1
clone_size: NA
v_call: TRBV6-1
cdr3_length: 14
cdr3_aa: CASSGRTGARRAFF
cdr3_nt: TGTGCCAGCAGTGGGCGGACAGGGGCGCGGAGAGCTTTCTTT

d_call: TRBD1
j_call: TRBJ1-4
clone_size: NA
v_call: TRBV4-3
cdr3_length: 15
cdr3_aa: CASSQDARGSEKLFF
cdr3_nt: TGCGCCAGCAGCCAAGATGCCAGGGGGAGCGAAAAGCTGTTTTTT

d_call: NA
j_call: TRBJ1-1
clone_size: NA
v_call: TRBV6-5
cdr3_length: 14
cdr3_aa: CASSYSVGNTEAFF
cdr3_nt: TGTGCCAGCAGTTACTCTGTCGGGAACACTGAAGCTTTCTTT

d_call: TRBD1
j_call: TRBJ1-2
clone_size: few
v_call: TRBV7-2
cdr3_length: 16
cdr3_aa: CASSPGGGGETYGYTF
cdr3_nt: TGTGCCAGCAGCCCAGGGGGCGGGGGGGAGACATATGGCTACACCTTC

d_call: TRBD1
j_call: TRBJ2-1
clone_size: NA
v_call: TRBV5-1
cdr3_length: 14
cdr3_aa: CASSLGQGVNEQFF
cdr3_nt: TGCGCCAGCAGCTTGGGACAGGGTGTGAATGAGCAGTTCTTC

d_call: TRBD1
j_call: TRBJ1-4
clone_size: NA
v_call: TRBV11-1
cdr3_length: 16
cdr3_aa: CASSTGTAATNEKLFF
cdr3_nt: TGTGCCAGCAGCACCGGGACAGCAGCAACTAATGAAAAACTGTTTTTT

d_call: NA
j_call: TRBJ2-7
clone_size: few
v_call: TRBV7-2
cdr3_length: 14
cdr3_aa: CASSFGGMSYEQYF
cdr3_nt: TGTGCCAGCAGCTTCGGGGGAATGTCCTACGAGCAGTACTTC

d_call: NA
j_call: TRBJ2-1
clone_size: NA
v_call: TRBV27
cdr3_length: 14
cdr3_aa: CASSLFPGDNEQFF
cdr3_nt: TGTGCCAGCAGTTTATTTCCAGGGGACAATGAGCAGTTCTTC

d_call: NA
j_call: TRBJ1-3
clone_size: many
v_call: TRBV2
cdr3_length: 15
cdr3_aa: CASNFQARSGNTIYF
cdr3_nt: TGTGCCAGCAATTTTCAAGCACGCTCTGGAAACACCATATATTTT

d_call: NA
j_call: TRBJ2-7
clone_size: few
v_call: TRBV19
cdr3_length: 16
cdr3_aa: CASSKTRVLRKYEQYF
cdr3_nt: TGTGCCAGTAGTAAAACCCGGGTTCTAAGGAAATACGAGCAGTACTTC

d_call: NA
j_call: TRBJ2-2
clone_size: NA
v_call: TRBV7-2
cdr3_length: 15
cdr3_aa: CASSRNVGYTGELFF
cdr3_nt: TGTGCCAGCAGCCGTAATGTCGGTTACACCGGGGAGCTGTTTTTT

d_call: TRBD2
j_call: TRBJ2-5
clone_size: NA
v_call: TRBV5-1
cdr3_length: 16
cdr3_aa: CASSAGLAGFQETQYF
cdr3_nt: TGCGCCAGCAGCGCTGGACTAGCGGGCTTCCAAGAGACCCAGTACTTC

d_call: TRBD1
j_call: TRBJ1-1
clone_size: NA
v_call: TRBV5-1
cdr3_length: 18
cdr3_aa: CASSQKDTGELGNTEAFF
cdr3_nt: TGCGCTAGCAGCCAGAAGGATACAGGGGAATTAGGGAACACTGAAGCTTTCTTT

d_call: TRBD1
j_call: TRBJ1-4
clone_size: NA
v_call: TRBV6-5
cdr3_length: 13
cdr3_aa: CASSDRVFDKLFF
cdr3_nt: TGTGCCAGCAGTGACAGGGTATTTGACAAACTGTTTTTT

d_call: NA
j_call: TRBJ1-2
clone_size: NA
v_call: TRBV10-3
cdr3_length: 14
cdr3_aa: CAISPGGLRNGYTF
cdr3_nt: TGTGCCATCAGCCCGGGGGGGCTAAGGAATGGCTACACCTTC

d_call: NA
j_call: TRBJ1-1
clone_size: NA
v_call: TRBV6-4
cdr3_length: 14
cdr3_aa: CASSDSSRGTEAFF
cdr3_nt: TGTGCCAGCAGTGACTCTTCAAGGGGTACTGAAGCTTTCTTT

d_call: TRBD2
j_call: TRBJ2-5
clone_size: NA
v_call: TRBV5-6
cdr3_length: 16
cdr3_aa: CASSLFASGGTETQYF
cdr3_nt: TGTGCCAGCAGCTTATTTGCTAGCGGGGGGACAGAGACCCAGTACTTC

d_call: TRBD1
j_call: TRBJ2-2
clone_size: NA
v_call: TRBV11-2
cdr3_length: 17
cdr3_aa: CASSLDRGTVNTGELFF
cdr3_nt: TGTGCCAGCAGCTTAGATCGAGGGACAGTTAACACCGGGGAGCTGTTTTTT

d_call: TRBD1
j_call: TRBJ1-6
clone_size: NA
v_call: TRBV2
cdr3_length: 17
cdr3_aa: CASSEPPIRQGDSPLHF
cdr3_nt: TGTGCCAGCAGTGAGCCCCCGATCCGACAGGGAGATTCACCCCTCCACTTT

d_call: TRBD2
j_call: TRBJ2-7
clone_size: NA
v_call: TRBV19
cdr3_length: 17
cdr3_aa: CASSITTGTSDPYEQYF
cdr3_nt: TGTGCCAGTAGTATAACCACCGGGACTAGCGATCCCTACGAGCAGTACTTC

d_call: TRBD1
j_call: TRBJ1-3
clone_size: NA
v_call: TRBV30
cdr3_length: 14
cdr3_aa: CAWRSDRTGNTIYF
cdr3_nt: TGTGCCTGGAGATCGGACAGGACTGGAAACACCATATATTTT

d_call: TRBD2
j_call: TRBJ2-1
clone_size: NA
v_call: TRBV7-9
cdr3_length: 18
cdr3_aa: CASSLGPPRVAGGYEQFF
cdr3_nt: TGTGCCAGCAGCTTAGGGCCCCCTCGGGTAGCGGGAGGTTATGAGCAGTTCTTC

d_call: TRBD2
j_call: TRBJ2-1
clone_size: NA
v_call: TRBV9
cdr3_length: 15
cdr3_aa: CASSPGLAGLYEQFF
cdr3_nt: TGTGCCAGCAGCCCTGGACTAGCGGGATTATATGAGCAGTTCTTC

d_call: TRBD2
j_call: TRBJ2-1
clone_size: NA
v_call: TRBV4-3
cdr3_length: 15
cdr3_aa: CASSQVAGGGNEQFF
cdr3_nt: TGCGCCAGCAGCCAAGTTGCGGGGGGGGGTAATGAGCAGTTCTTC

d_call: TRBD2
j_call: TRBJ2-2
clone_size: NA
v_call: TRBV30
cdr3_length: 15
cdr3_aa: CAWEKPGGANGELFF
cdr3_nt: TGTGCCTGGGAGAAGCCCGGGGGGGCCAACGGGGAGCTGTTTTTT

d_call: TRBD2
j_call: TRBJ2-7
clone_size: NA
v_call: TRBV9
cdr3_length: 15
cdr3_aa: CASSSGLAGNYEQYF
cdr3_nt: TGTGCCAGCAGCTCAGGACTAGCGGGGAACTACGAGCAGTACTTC

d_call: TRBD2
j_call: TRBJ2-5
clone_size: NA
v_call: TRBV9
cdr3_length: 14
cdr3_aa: CASSGLSGRETQYF
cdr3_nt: TGTGCCAGCAGCGGCCTTAGCGGGCGAGAGACCCAGTACTTC

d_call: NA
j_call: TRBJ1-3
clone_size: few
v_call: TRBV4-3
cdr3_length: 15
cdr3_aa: CASSQDPLNRNTIYF
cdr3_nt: TGCGCCAGCAGCCAAGATCCTCTTAACCGGAACACCATATATTTT

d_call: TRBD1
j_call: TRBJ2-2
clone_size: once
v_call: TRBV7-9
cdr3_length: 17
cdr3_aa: CASSLATGTGTLSRLFF
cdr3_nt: TGTGCCAGCAGCTTGGCAACGGGGACAGGGACCCTGTCACGGCTGTTTTTT

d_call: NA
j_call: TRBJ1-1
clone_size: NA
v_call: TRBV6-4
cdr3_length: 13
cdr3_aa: CASSDRRNTEAFF
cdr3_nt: TGTGCCAGCAGTGATAGAAGGAACACTGAAGCTTTCTTT

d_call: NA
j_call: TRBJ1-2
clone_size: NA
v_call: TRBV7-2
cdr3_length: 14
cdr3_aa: CASSLNPETYGYTF
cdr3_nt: TGTGCCAGCAGCTTAAATCCAGAAACCTATGGCTACACCTTC

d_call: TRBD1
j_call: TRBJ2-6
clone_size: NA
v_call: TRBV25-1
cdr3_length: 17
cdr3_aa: CASSAMGQGAGANVLTF
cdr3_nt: TGTGCCAGCAGTGCTATGGGACAGGGGGCTGGGGCCAACGTCCTGACTTTC

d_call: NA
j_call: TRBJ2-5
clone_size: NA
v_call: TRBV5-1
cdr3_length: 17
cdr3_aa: CASSSKALWTEQETQYF
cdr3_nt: TGCGCCAGCAGCTCAAAAGCCCTCTGGACAGAGCAAGAGACCCAGTACTTC